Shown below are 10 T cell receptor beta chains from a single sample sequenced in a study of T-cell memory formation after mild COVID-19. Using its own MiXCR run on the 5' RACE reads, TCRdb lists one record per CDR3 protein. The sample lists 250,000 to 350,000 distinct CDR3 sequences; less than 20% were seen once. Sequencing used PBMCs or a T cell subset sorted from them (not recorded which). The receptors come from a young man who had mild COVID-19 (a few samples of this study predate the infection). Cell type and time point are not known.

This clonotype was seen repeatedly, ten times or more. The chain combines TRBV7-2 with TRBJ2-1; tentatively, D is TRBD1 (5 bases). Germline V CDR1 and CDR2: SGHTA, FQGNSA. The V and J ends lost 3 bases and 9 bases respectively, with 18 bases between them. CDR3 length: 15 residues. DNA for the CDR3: TGTGCCAGCAGCTTTCAACCGGACATCTATAGTGAGCAGTTCTTC. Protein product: CASSFQPDIYSEQFF.

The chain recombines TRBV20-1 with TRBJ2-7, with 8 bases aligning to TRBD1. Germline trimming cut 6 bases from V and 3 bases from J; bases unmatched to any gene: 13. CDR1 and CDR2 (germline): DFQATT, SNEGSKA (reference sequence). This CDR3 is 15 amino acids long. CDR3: CSASDRGRGLYEQYF. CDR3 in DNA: TGCAGTGCGTCAGACAGGGGTCGGGGACTCTACGAGCAGTACTTC.

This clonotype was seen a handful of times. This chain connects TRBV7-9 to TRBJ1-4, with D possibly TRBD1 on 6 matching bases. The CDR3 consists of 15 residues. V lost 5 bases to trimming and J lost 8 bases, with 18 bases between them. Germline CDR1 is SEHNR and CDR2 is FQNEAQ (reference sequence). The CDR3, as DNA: TGTGCCAGCAGCGACCCGACAGGAGTAAGAGAAAAACTGTTTTTT. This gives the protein CASSDPTGVREKLFF. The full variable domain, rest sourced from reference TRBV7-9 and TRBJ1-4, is DTGVSQNPRHKITKRGQNVTFRCDPISEHNRLYWYRQTLGQGPEFLTYFQNEAQLEKSRLLSDRFSAERPKGSFSTLEIQRTEQGDSAMYLCASSDPTGVREKLFFGSGTQLSVL.

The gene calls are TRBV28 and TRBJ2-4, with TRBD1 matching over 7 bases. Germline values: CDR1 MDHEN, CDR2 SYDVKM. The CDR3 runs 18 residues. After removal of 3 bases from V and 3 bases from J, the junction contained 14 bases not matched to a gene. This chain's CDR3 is CASSFLSETGVDKNIQYF. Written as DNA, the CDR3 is TGTGCCAGCAGTTTCTTATCCGAAACAGGGGTCGACAAAAACATTCAGTACTTC.

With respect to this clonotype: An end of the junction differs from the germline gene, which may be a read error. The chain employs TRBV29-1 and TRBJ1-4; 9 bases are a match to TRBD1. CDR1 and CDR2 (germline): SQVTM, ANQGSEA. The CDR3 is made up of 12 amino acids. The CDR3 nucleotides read TGCAGCGTTGTGGGAAACCGGGACAGGGTGCTTTTT. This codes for CSVVGNRDRVLF.

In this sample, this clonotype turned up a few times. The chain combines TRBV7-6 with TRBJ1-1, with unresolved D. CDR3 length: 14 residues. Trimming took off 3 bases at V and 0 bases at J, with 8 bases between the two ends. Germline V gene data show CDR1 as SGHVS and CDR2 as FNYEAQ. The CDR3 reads CASSFGNMNTEAFF. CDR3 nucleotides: TGTGCCAGCAGCTTTGGCAACATGAACACTGAAGCTTTCTTT.

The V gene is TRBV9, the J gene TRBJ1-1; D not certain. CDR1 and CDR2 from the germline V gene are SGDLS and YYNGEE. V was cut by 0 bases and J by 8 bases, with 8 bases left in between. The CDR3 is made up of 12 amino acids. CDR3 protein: CASSVDEGEAFF. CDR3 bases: TGTGCCAGCAGCGTAGACGAGGGCGAAGCTTTCTTT.

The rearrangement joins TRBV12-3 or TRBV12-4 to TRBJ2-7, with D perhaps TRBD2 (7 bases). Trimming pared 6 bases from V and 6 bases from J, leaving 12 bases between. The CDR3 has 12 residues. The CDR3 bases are TGTGCCAGCAGCCCCGGGGGGCGCGAGCAGTACGTC. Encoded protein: CASSPGGREQYV.

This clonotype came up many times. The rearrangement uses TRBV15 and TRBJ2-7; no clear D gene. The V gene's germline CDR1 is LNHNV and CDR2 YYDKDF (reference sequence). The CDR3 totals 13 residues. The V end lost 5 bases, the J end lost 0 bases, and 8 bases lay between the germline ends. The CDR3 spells CATSLSVSYEQYF. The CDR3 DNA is TGTGCCACCAGCTTGTCAGTCTCCTACGAGCAGTACTTC.

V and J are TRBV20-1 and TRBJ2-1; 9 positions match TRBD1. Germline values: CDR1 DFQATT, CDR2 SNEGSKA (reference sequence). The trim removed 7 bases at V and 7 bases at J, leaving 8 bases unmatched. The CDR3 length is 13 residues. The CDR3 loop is CSGAGTGKNEQFF. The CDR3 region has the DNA TGCAGTGGCGCAGGGACAGGGAAAAATGAGCAGTTCTTC.